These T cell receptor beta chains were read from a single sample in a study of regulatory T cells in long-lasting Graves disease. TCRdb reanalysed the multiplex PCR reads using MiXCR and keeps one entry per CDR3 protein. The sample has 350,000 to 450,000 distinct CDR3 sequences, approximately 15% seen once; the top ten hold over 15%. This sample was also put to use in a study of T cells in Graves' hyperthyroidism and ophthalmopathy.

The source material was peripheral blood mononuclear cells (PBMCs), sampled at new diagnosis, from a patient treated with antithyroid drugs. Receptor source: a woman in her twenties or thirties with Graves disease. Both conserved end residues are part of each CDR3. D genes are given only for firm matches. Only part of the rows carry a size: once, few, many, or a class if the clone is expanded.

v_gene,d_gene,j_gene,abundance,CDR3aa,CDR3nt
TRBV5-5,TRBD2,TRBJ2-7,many,CASRTLAGGSYEQYF,TGTGCCAGCAGGACTCTAGCGGGAGGATCCTACGAGCAGTACTTC
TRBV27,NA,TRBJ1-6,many,CASSFMAGANSPLHF,TGTGCCAGCAGTTTCATGGCCGGTGCTAATTCACCCCTCCACTTT
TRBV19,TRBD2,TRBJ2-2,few,CASSRLARPGELFF,TGTGCCAGTAGCAGACTAGCCCGACCCGGGGAGCTGTTTTTT
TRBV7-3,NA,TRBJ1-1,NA,CASSLGGGSTEAFF,TGTGCCAGCAGCTTAGGGGGTGGGAGCACTGAAGCTTTCTTT
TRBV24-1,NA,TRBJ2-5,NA,CATSDTTHGRQETQYF,TGTGCCACCAGTGACACGACTCACGGACGGCAAGAGACCCAGTACTTC
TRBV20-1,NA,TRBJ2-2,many,CSATYREPRTGELFF,TGCAGTGCTACCTACCGGGAACCTAGGACCGGGGAGCTGTTTTTT
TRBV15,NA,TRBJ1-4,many,CATSRDRGHNEKLFF,TGTGCCACCAGCAGAGACAGAGGCCATAATGAAAAACTGTTTTTT
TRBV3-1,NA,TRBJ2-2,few,CASSPRQGPNTGELFF,TGTGCCAGCAGCCCTCGGCAGGGTCCGAACACCGGGGAGCTGTTTTTT
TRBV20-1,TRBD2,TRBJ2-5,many,CSARDRGARTRERETQYF,TGCAGTGCTAGAGATCGAGGGGCTAGGACTAGAGAAAGAGAGACCCAGTACTTC
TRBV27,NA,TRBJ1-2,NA,CASSSRENYGYTF,TGTGCCAGCAGTTCCAGAGAGAACTATGGCTACACCTTC
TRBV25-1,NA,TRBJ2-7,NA,CASSDPGMVYEQYF,TGTGCCAGCAGTGACCCCGGGATGGTCTACGAGCAGTACTTC
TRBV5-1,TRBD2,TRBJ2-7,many,CASSVRTSGEHYEQYF,TGCGCCAGCAGCGTTCGGACTAGCGGAGAGCACTACGAGCAGTACTTC
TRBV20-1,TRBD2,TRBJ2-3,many,CSARDIDAGGNTQYF,TGCAGTGCTAGAGATATTGATGCGGGAGGGAATACGCAGTATTTT
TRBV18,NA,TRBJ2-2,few,CASSQDRTGTGELFF,TGTGCCAGCTCACAGGACAGAACTGGGACCGGGGAGCTGTTTTTT
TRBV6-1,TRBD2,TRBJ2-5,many,CASRGTSGFQETQYF,TGTGCCAGCAGGGGGACTAGCGGGTTTCAAGAGACCCAGTACTTC
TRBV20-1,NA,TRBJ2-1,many,CSGKGEFLHEQFF,TGCAGTGGAAAGGGGGAGTTCTTACATGAGCAGTTCTTC
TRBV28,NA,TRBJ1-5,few,CASSLGGRGGNQPQHF,TGTGCCAGCAGCCTCGGGGGGCGCGGCGGCAATCAGCCCCAGCATTTT
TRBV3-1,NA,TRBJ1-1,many,CASSLTSMNTEAFF,TGTGCCAGCAGCCTAACCAGCATGAACACTGAAGCTTTCTTT
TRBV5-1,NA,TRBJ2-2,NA,CASSLDEVGTGEPFF,TGCGCCAGCAGCTTGGACGAGGTCGGCACCGGGGAGCCGTTTTTT
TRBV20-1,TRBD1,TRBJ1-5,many,CSAKGQGDQPQHF,TGCAGTGCTAAAGGACAGGGGGATCAGCCCCAGCATTTT
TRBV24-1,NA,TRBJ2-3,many,CATSAVSTDTQYF,TGTGCCACCAGCGCCGTTTCCACAGATACGCAGTATTTT
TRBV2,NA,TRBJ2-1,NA,CASSGGREQFF,TGTGCCAGCAGTGGGGGTCGTGAGCAGTTCTTC
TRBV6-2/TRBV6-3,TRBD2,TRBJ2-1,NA,CASRAPGSGRYEQFF,TGTGCCAGCAGAGCCCCGGGTAGCGGGAGATATGAGCAGTTCTTC
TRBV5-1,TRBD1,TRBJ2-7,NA,CASSLEQGGLYEQYF,TGCGCCAGCAGCTTGGAACAGGGGGGACTCTACGAGCAGTACTTC
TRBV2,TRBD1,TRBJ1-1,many,CASSGQGGVNTEAFF,TGTGCCAGCAGTGGACAGGGAGGGGTGAACACTGAAGCTTTCTTT
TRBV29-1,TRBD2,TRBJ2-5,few,CSVENSGREETQYF,TGCAGCGTTGAGAATAGCGGGAGGGAGGAGACCCAGTACTTC
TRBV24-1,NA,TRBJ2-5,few,CATSPTGWETQYF,TGTGCCACCAGTCCTACAGGGTGGGAGACCCAGTACTTC
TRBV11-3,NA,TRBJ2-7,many,CASSLESGGGTYEQYF,TGTGCCAGCAGCTTAGAGTCCGGGGGCGGCACCTACGAGCAGTACTTC
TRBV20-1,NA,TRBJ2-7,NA,CSAGDLVAETANEQYF,TGCAGTGCTGGAGATCTGGTGGCGGAAACCGCCAACGAGCAGTACTTC
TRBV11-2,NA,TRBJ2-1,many,CASSSWARSSYNEQFF,TGTGCCAGCAGCTCGTGGGCTCGGAGCTCCTACAATGAGCAGTTCTTC
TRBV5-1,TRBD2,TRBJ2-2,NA,CASSLAHGGGTGELFF,TGCGCCAGCAGCTTGGCCCACGGGGGGGGCACCGGGGAGCTGTTTTTT
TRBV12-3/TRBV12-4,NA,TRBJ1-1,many,CASSLRAGSNTEAFF,TGTGCCAGCAGTTTGAGAGCGGGGTCGAACACTGAAGCTTTCTTT
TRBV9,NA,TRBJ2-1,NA,CASSSGTPKNNEQFF,TGTGCCAGCAGCTCCGGGACTCCGAAGAACAATGAGCAGTTCTTC
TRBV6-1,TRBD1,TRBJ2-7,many,CASNVGQTSYEQYF,TGTGCCAGCAACGTGGGACAGACGTCCTACGAGCAGTACTTC
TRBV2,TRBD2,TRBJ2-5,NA,CASSRGTSGGETQYF,TGTGCCAGCAGCCGCGGGACTAGCGGGGGAGAGACCCAGTACTTC
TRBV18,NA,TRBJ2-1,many,CASSPRDLVHNEQFF,TGTGCCAGCTCACCAAGGGACCTGGTGCACAATGAGCAGTTCTTC
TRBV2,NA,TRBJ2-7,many,CASSGGRRQTYEQYF,TGTGCCAGCAGTGGAGGACGGAGACAGACCTACGAGCAGTACTTC
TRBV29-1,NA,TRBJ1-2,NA,CSVVAGTNYGYTF,TGCAGCGTTGTGGCCGGGACAAATTATGGCTACACCTTC
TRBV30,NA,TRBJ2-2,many,CAWSRSSRYTGELFF,TGTGCCTGGAGTAGGTCTAGCAGATACACCGGGGAGCTGTTTTTT
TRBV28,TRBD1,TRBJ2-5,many,CASSLDRDSPPAQYF,TGTGCCAGCAGTTTAGACCGGGACAGCCCGCCGGCCCAGTACTTC
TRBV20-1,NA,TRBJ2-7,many,CSARDEGEQYF,TGCAGTGCTAGAGATGAGGGAGAGCAGTACTTC
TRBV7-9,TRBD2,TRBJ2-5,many,CASSLAGGGQETQYF,TGTGCCAGCAGCTTGGCCGGGGGGGGCCAAGAGACCCAGTACTTC
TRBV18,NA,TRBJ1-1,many,CASSPLDRGTEAFF,TGTGCCAGCTCACCACTTGACAGAGGCACTGAAGCTTTCTTT
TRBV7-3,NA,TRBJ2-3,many,CASSLDGIGTDTQYF,TGTGCCAGCAGCTTAGACGGCATAGGCACAGATACGCAGTATTTT
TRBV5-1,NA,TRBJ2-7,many,CASSLGSGNPYEQYF,TGCGCCAGCAGCCTTGGAAGTGGAAACCCCTACGAGCAGTACTTC
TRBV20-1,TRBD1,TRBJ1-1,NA,CSARGAGQGTEAFF,TGCAGTGCTAGAGGGGCCGGACAGGGCACTGAAGCTTTCTTT
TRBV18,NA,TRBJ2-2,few,CASPLGTGELFF,TGTGCCAGCCCACTGGGCACCGGGGAGCTGTTTTTT
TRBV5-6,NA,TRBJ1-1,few,CASSLGHTGRIAEAFF,TGTGCCAGCAGCTTAGGCCATACAGGGAGGATCGCTGAAGCTTTCTTT
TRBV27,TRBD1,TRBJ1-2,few,CASSLSSRDRVIANYGYTF,TGTGCCAGCAGTTTATCTAGCCGGGACAGGGTCATAGCTAACTATGGCTACACCTTC
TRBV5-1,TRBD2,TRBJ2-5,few,CASSLGLAGEAETQYF,TGCGCCAGCAGCTTGGGGCTAGCGGGAGAGGCAGAGACCCAGTACTTC
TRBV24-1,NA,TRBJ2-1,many,CATSDFRGSSYNEQFF,TGTGCCACCAGTGATTTTAGGGGGAGCTCCTACAATGAGCAGTTCTTC